This T cell receptor (beta chain) comes out of a study of beta chain features in type 1 diabetes. At the level of the study: Cell yields, gender and age were comparable in patients and healthy donors. Study conclusions and caveats: VDJ junctions from patients with type 1 diabetes contained fewer insertions and more deletions. Type 1 diabetes patients had moderately but significantly shorter TCRB CDR3s in all four CD4+ subsets.

For this clone: The antigen is not known.

Sequenced material consisted of expressed TCRB transcripts (all of the isolated RNA was reverse transcribed). Clones were sequenced by immunoSEQ multiplex PCR, and TCRdb holds only the in-frame ones, with some missing. The data hold 200,000 to 250,000 clones, with approximately 16% observed a single time. Trimming removed 4 bases at V and 8 bases at J, with 8 bases between. The germline V gene has CDR1 SQVTM and CDR2 ANQGSEA. The CDR3 sequence is 11 residues long. The J gene is TRBJ1-4, the V gene TRBV29-1, with D perhaps matching TRBD1 (5 bases). The receptor comes from a man younger than 40 with type 1 diabetes. The source material was naive CD4+ T cells from blood. The CDR3 here is CSVVSGEKLFF. In DNA form, the CDR3 reads TGCAGCGTTGTATCAGGGGAAAAACTGTTTTTT.